This entry describes one T cell receptor (beta chain). There are 15 residues in the CDR3. Losses at the gene ends were 1 base for V and 6 bases for J; bases not matched to a gene: 7. Germline-derived CDR1 and CDR2 are MNHEY and SVGEGT. This sample stems from a study of control samples from healthy donors and cancer patients. Using immunoSEQ multiplex PCR, the repertoire was profiled, and TCRdb retains in-frame clones only, with some absent. The repertoire includes fewer than 200,000 clones, 80% to 95% of them detected once, and over 4% sits in the top ten. The gene calls are TRBV6-2 or TRBV6-3 and TRBJ2-7, with 9 bases aligning to TRBD2. The source of this sequence is a woman aged 55-69 years in good health. Sequences were obtained from blood. The CDR3 region has the DNA TGTGCCAGCAGTTACTTACTAGCGGGTTTGAGCGAGCAGTACTTC. Translation gives CASSYLLAGLSEQYF.